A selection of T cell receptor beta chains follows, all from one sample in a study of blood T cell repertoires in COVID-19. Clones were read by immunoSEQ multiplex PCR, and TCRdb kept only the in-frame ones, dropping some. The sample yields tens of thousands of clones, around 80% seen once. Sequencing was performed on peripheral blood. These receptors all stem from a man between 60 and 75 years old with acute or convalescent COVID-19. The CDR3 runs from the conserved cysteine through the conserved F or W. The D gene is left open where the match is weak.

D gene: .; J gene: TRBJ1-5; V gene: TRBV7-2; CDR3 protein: CASSLTVHQPQHF; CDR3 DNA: TGTGCCAGCAGCTTAACTGTCCATCAGCCCCAGCATTTT
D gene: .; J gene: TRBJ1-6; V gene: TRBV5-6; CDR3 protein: CASSSTGSSYNSPLHF; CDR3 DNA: TGTGCCAGCAGTAGTACAGGGAGCTCCTATAATTCACCCCTCCACTTT
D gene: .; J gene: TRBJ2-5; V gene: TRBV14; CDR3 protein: CASSQDLRETQYF; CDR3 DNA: TGTGCCAGCAGCCAAGATTTGAGGGAGACCCAGTACTTC
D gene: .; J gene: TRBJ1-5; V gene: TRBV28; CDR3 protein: CASSWQVVNQPQHF; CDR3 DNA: TGTGCCAGCAGTTGGCAGGTTGTTAATCAGCCCCAGCATTTT
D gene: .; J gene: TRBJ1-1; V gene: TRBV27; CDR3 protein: CASSSTRGGRRKAFF; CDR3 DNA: TGTGCCAGCAGTTCCACTCGGGGGGGTAGGAGGAAAGCTTTCTTT
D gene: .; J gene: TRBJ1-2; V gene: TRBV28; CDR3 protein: CASNTPRGYGYTF; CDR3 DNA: TGTGCCAGCAACACCCCGCGGGGATATGGCTACACCTTC
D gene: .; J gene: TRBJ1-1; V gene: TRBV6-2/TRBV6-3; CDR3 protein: CASSYGQSNTEAFF; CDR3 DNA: TGTGCCAGCAGTTATGGACAGTCGAACACTGAAGCTTTCTTT
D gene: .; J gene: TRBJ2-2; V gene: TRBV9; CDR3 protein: CASSVSGFPGELFF; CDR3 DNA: TGTGCCAGCAGCGTCAGCGGTTTCCCCGGGGAGCTGTTTTTT
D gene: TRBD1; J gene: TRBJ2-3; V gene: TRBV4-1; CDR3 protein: CASSQGLRQGFTDTQYF; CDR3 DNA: TGCGCCAGCAGCCAAGGGTTGAGACAGGGGTTCACAGATACGCAGTATTTT
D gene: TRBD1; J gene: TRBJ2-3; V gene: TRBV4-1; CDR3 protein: CASSQVDRVVDTDTQYF; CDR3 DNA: TGCGCCAGCAGCCAAGTAGACAGGGTAGTTGACACAGATACGCAGTATTTT
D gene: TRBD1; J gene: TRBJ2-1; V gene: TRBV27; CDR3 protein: CASSPYPGQGMHEQFF; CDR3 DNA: TGTGCCAGCAGTCCGTACCCGGGACAGGGTATGCATGAGCAGTTCTTC
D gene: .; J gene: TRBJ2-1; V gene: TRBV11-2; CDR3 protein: CASSLGGGQEFF; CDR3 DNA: TGTGCCAGCAGCTTAGGGGGGGGACAAGAGTTCTTC
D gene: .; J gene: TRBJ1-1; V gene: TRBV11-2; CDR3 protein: CASSLPDRTEAFF; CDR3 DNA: TGTGCCAGCAGCTTACCTGATCGGACTGAAGCTTTCTTT
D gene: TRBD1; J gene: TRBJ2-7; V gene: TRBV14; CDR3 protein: CASSRRQGTTLGYEQYF; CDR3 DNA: TGTGCCAGCAGCCGGAGACAGGGGACAACCCTGGGCTACGAGCAGTACTTC
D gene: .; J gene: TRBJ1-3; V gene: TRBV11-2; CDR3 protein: CASSSQLGSSGGNTIYF; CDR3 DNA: TGTGCCAGCAGCTCCCAGTTGGGGAGCAGCGGTGGAAACACCATATATTTT